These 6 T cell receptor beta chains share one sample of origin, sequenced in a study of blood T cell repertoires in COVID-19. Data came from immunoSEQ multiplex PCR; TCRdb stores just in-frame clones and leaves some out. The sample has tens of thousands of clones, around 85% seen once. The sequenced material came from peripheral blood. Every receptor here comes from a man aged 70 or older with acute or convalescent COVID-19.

This chain's CDR3 is CSAREADEQFF. The CDR3 DNA reads as TGCAGTGCTAGAGAGGCGGATGAGCAGTTCTTC. The chain recombines TRBV20-1 with TRBJ2-1; D not resolved. The CDR3 spans 11 residues. V was trimmed by 0 bases and J by 8 bases, leaving 5 bases between them. CDR1 is DFQATT and CDR2 is SNEGSKA in the germline V gene (reference sequence).

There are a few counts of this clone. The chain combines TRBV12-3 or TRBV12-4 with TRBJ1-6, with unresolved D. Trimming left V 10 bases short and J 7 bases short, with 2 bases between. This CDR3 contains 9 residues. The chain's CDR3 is CATNSPLHF. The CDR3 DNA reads TGTGCCACAAATTCACCCCTCCACTTT.

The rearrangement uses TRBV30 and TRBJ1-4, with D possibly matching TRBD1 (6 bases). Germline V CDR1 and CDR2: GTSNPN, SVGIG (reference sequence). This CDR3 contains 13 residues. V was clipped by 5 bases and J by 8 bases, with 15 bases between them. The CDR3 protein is CAWGRGDQEKLFF. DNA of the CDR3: TGTGCCTGGGGGAGGGGGGATCAGGAAAAACTGTTTTTT.

The CDR3 DNA follows: TGTGCCAGCTCACCTTCGGACACCTCCTCTGGAAACACCATATATTTT. Translating it yields CASSPSDTSSGNTIYF. The chain couples TRBV18 to TRBJ1-3, with D tentatively TRBD1 (5 bases). V was clipped by 3 bases and J by 0 bases, with 12 bases between them. The CDR3 contains 16 residues. Germline V gene lookup returns CDR1 KGHSH and CDR2 LQKENI. The whole variable domain, filled in from reference TRBV18 and TRBJ1-3, reads NAGVMQNPRHLVRRRGQEARLRCSPMKGHSHVYWYRQLPEEGLKFMVYLQKENIIDESGMPKERFSAEFPKEGPSILRIQQVVRGDSAAYFCASSPSDTSSGNTIYFGEGSWLTVV.

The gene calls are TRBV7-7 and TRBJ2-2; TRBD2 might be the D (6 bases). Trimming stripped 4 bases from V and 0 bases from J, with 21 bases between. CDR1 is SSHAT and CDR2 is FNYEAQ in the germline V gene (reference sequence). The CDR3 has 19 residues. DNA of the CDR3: TGTGCCAGCAGCTACCACCCTGGGAGGAGAATTGCGAACACCGGGGAGCTGTTTTTT. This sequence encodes CASSYHPGRRIANTGELFF.

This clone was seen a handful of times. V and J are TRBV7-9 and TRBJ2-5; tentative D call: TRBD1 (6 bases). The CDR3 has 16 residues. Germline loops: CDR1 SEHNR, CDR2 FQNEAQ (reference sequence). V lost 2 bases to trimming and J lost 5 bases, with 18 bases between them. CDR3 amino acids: CASSLREGRGGETQYF. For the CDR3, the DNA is TGTGCCAGCAGCTTAAGGGAAGGCAGGGGCGGGGAGACCCAGTACTTC.